A selection of T cell receptor beta chains follows, all from one sample in a study of T cell responses to AZD1222 COVID-19 vaccine. Only in-frame clones appear in the TCRdb table, and some are missing; sequencing was by immunoSEQ multiplex PCR. The data show some 120,000 clones, roughly 90% seen once. Source: peripheral blood, taken on day 0 of AZD1222 vaccination. These receptors were taken from an adult in good health. Both conserved end residues are part of each CDR3. The D gene is left open where the match is weak. Size values are once, few and many counts, or a class for expanded clones, and some rows have none.

J: TRBJ2-3
size: -
V: TRBV4-1
D: TRBD2
CDR3: CASSQEPGLAGGPADTQYF
DNA: TGCGCCAGCAGCCAAGAACCCGGACTAGCGGGGGGGCCGGCAGATACGCAGTATTTT

J: TRBJ2-5
size: -
V: TRBV28
D: -
CDR3: CASSFDSLQETQYF
DNA: TGTGCCAGCAGTTTTGACAGCCTTCAAGAGACCCAGTACTTC

J: TRBJ2-5
size: -
V: TRBV5-1
D: -
CDR3: CASSPGPGGEETQYF
DNA: TGCGCCAGCAGCCCCGGGCCAGGGGGGGAAGAGACCCAGTACTTC

J: TRBJ2-2
size: -
V: TRBV28
D: -
CDR3: CASSEPTGELFF
DNA: TGTGCCAGCAGTGAACCCACCGGGGAGCTGTTTTTT

J: TRBJ2-7
size: -
V: TRBV4-1
D: -
CDR3: CASSNKVTGPPMGEQYF
DNA: TGCGCCAGCAGCAACAAGGTCACGGGACCCCCAATGGGCGAGCAGTACTTC

J: TRBJ2-7
size: -
V: TRBV19
D: -
CDR3: CASSGPGDEQYF
DNA: TGTGCCAGTAGCGGCCCCGGGGACGAGCAGTACTTC

J: TRBJ2-1
size: -
V: TRBV7-8
D: TRBD1
CDR3: CASSPYRQGSYNEQFF
DNA: TGTGCCAGCAGCCCCTACCGACAGGGTTCCTACAATGAGCAGTTCTTC

J: TRBJ1-1
size: -
V: TRBV6-5
D: -
CDR3: CASSYPSGAEAFF
DNA: TGTGCCAGCAGTTACCCTTCCGGGGCCGAAGCTTTCTTT

J: TRBJ2-2
size: -
V: TRBV19
D: TRBD1
CDR3: CASSIIPGQVTGELFF
DNA: TGTGCCAGTAGTATTATCCCGGGACAGGTCACCGGGGAGCTGTTTTTT

J: TRBJ1-3
size: -
V: TRBV28
D: -
CDR3: CATTPRFSGNTIYF
DNA: TGTGCCACCACCCCGCGATTCTCTGGAAACACCATATATTTT

J: TRBJ2-7
size: -
V: TRBV15
D: -
CDR3: CATSRDPGGSYEQYF
DNA: TGTGCCACCAGCAGAGACCCCGGGGGCTCCTACGAGCAGTACTTC

J: TRBJ2-7
size: -
V: TRBV6-5
D: TRBD1
CDR3: CASSYALTGAPYEQYF
DNA: TGTGCCAGCAGTTACGCCTTGACAGGGGCTCCCTACGAGCAGTACTTC

J: TRBJ1-4
size: -
V: TRBV27
D: -
CDR3: CASGAVATNEKLFF
DNA: TGTGCCAGCGGCGCAGTTGCAACTAATGAAAAACTGTTTTTT

J: TRBJ1-2
size: -
V: TRBV2
D: -
CDR3: CASSEGSGYGYTF
DNA: TGTGCCAGCAGTGAAGGTTCGGGATATGGCTACACCTTC

J: TRBJ2-1
size: -
V: TRBV9
D: -
CDR3: CASSVGTSYNEQFF
DNA: TGTGCCAGCAGCGTAGGGACGTCCTACAATGAGCAGTTCTTC

J: TRBJ1-1
size: once
V: TRBV27
D: TRBD1
CDR3: CASSWTGDGGTEAFF
DNA: TGTGCCAGCAGTTGGACAGGCGATGGAGGCACTGAAGCTTTCTTT

J: TRBJ2-3
size: -
V: TRBV19
D: TRBD2
CDR3: CASALSTSGVITDTQYF
DNA: TGTGCCAGTGCCCTCTCGACTAGCGGGGTCATCACAGATACGCAGTATTTT

J: TRBJ2-7
size: once
V: TRBV3-1/TRBV3-2
D: TRBD2
CDR3: CASSQELAGRSYEQYF
DNA: TGTGCCAGCAGCCAAGAGCTAGCGGGGCGCTCCTACGAGCAGTACTTC

J: TRBJ1-5
size: -
V: TRBV29-1
D: -
CDR3: CSVGTGQRGQPQHF
DNA: TGCAGCGTTGGTACCGGACAGCGAGGTCAGCCCCAGCATTTT

J: TRBJ2-5
size: -
V: TRBV6-7
D: -
CDR3: CASSSRDGVSQETQYF
DNA: TGTGCCAGCAGTTCCCGAGATGGGGTTTCCCAAGAGACCCAGTACTTC

J: TRBJ2-1
size: once
V: TRBV6-1
D: -
CDR3: CASSEMPPPLGNEQFF
DNA: TGTGCCAGCAGTGAAATGCCCCCCCCGCTCGGGAATGAGCAGTTCTTC

J: TRBJ1-2
size: -
V: TRBV18
D: TRBD1
CDR3: CASSPRTGWGNYGYTF
DNA: TGTGCCAGCTCACCCCGGACAGGGTGGGGTAACTATGGCTACACCTTC

J: TRBJ2-3
size: -
V: TRBV6-5
D: TRBD1
CDR3: CACQRTGLTADTQYF
DNA: TGTGCCTGCCAAAGGACAGGCCTAACTGCAGATACGCAGTATTTT

J: TRBJ2-1
size: -
V: TRBV6-5
D: TRBD2
CDR3: CASSYSGAPYNEQFF
DNA: TGTGCCAGCAGTTATAGCGGGGCCCCCTACAATGAGCAGTTCTTC

J: TRBJ1-2
size: -
V: TRBV4-1
D: -
CDR3: CASSPSLGGKSGYTF
DNA: TGCGCCAGCAGCCCCTCTTTGGGGGGCAAAAGTGGCTACACCTTC

J: TRBJ1-5
size: -
V: TRBV25-1
D: -
CDR3: CASSESAGTAHQPQHF
DNA: TGTGCCAGCAGTGAGTCGGCAGGGACGGCGCATCAGCCCCAGCATTTT

J: TRBJ1-1
size: -
V: TRBV20-1
D: -
CDR3: CSASLRRNTEAFF
DNA: TGCAGTGCTAGTCTCCGCCGGAACACTGAAGCTTTCTTT

J: TRBJ2-3
size: few
V: TRBV5-6
D: -
CDR3: CASSLVLASTDTQYF
DNA: TGTGCCAGCAGCTTGGTACTAGCTAGCACAGATACGCAGTATTTT

J: TRBJ2-3
size: once
V: TRBV12-3/TRBV12-4
D: -
CDR3: CASSFRPSPQYF
DNA: TGTGCCAGCAGTTTCCGTCCCAGCCCCCAGTATTTT

J: TRBJ1-2
size: -
V: TRBV30
D: -
CDR3: CAWSVGDGHYGYTF
DNA: TGTGCCTGGAGTGTAGGGGATGGACACTATGGCTACACCTTC

J: TRBJ2-2
size: -
V: TRBV5-8
D: -
CDR3: CASSFLDTGELFF
DNA: TGTGCCAGCAGCTTCTTAGACACCGGGGAGCTGTTTTTT

J: TRBJ2-3
size: -
V: TRBV5-1
D: -
CDR3: CASSLSGSTDTDTQYF
DNA: TGCGCCAGCAGCTTGTCAGGGAGTACGGACACAGATACGCAGTATTTT

J: TRBJ2-7
size: -
V: TRBV6-5
D: -
CDR3: CASSYRIRMEYEQYF
DNA: TGTGCCAGCAGTTACCGGATTCGAATGGAGTACGAGCAGTACTTC

J: TRBJ1-6
size: few
V: TRBV7-8
D: -
CDR3: CASSLAQGSGSPLHF
DNA: TGTGCCAGCAGCTTAGCGCAGGGTTCGGGCTCACCCCTCCACTTT

J: TRBJ1-6
size: -
V: TRBV9
D: -
CDR3: CASSVREGNSPLHF
DNA: TGTGCCAGCAGCGTCAGGGAAGGGAATTCACCCCTCCACTTT

J: TRBJ2-7
size: -
V: TRBV28
D: TRBD1
CDR3: CASSPHGQGAYEQYF
DNA: TGTGCCAGCAGTCCACATGGACAGGGGGCCTACGAGCAGTACTTC

J: TRBJ2-5
size: -
V: TRBV3-1/TRBV3-2
D: -
CDR3: CASSRGGWETQYF
DNA: TGTGCCAGCAGCCGAGGGGGATGGGAGACCCAGTACTTC

J: TRBJ2-7
size: -
V: TRBV10-2
D: TRBD2
CDR3: CASSDRLAGGYEQYF
DNA: TGCGCCAGCAGTGATCGACTAGCGGGGGGATACGAGCAGTACTTC

J: TRBJ2-5
size: -
V: TRBV18
D: -
CDR3: CASSRGPGETQYF
DNA: TGTGCCAGCTCCCGTGGGCCGGGAGAGACCCAGTACTTC